This record covers a single T cell receptor (beta chain). The antigen remains unidentified. The data belong to a study of T cell repertoires in cytomegalovirus infection. In the study overall: Alongside well-studied HLA-B-restricted CMV epitopes, recently identified HLA-C-restricted CMV epitopes were also used. Public TCR beta signature analysis indicated the presence of both CMV infection and matching HLA type.

TCRdb used MiXCR to reprocess the reads, holding one entry per CDR3 protein. This table has approximately 500,000 distinct CDR3 sequences, around a third appearing once. General study results and limits: Dominating the ex vivo response were TCR beta clonotypes that were CMV-specific and HLA-C-restricted. Cumulated frequencies of public TCR beta families served to identify carriers of CMV plus the relevant HLA.

Germline V CDR1 and CDR2: SGHAT, FQNNGV. V gave up 6 bases and J gave up 1 base, with 9 bases separating them. The length of the CDR3 is 13 residues. The V call is TRBV11-2, the J call TRBJ2-5; no clear D. The sequence came from a human donor in good health (CMV status not recorded). Some clones in this sample may be carry-over from other donors' samples. This material consisted of cultured PBMCs, taken from culture after CMV antigen stimulation. The CDR3 DNA reads as TGTGCCAGCAGGAATGTCTTCCAAGAGACCCAGTACTTC. Its protein is CASRNVFQETQYF.